The 23 T cell receptor beta chains in this list originate from one sample, sequenced in a study of cytomegalovirus exposure and HLA in healthy donors. The primer mix had 60 Vbeta and 13 Jbeta primers. The table came from immunoSEQ multiplex PCR; TCRdb's copy has only in-frame clones and leaves some out. This table holds 75,000 to 90,000 clones, around 78% found once. The material sequenced was PBMCs. These receptors came from a male donor in good health and CMV-seropositive.

The genes are TRBV27 and TRBJ1-2; 9 bases fit TRBD1. Germline trimming cut 4 bases from V and 7 bases from J; bases unmatched to any gene: 10. Germline V gene data show CDR1 as MNHEY and CDR2 as SMNVEV (reference sequence). The CDR3 has 15 amino acids. The chain's CDR3 is CASSYGDRDVGGYTF. CDR3 sequence (DNA): TGTGCCAGCAGTTATGGGGACAGGGATGTGGGTGGCTACACCTTC.

The chain is built from TRBV4-1 and TRBJ2-2, with D maybe TRBD2 (6 bases). Germline V gene sequence: CDR1 MGHRA, CDR2 YSYEKL. This CDR3 is built from 16 residues. The V and J ends lost 0 bases and 2 bases respectively, with 10 bases between them. The CDR3: CASSQESGRNTGELFF. CDR3 DNA: TGCGCCAGCAGCCAAGAATCCGGGAGAAACACCGGGGAGCTGTTTTTT.

The rearrangement links TRBV6-1 to TRBJ1-5, with D perhaps matching TRBD1 (5 bases). Trimming left V 6 bases short and J 7 bases short, with 19 bases between. CDR1 is MNHNS, CDR2 SASEGT, per germline. CDR3 length: 15 residues. The CDR3 bases are TGTGCCAGCAGCCCTCTCCTAAGCGGGGGGCAGCCCCAGCATTTT. It is translated as CASSPLLSGGQPQHF.

V usage is TRBV7-3 and J usage is TRBJ2-1; TRBD1 matches at 7 bases. This CDR3 spans 15 amino acids. The germline V gene has CDR1 SGHTA and CDR2 FQGTGA. V lost 3 bases to trimming and J lost 2 bases; unmatched junction nucleotides: 4. The CDR3 DNA reads TGTGCCAGCAGCTTTAGTACAGGGGCCTACAATGAGCAGTTCTTC. It is translated as CASSFSTGAYNEQFF.

The sample holds a few counts of this clone. The chain has TRBV7-3 and TRBJ2-2; TRBD1 matches 8 bases. The germline gives CDR1 SGHTA, CDR2 FQGTGA. This CDR3 has 15 residues. Unmatched junction bases numbered 4, after V lost 2 bases and J lost 5 bases. Here the CDR3 DNA reads TGTGCCAGCAGCTTACTACAGGGGGTAACCGGGGAGCTGTTTTTT. The encoded protein is CASSLLQGVTGELFF. Using reference TRBV7-3 and TRBJ2-2 for the parts outside the CDR3, the full variable domain is GAGVSQTPSNKVTEKGKYVELRCDPISGHTALYWYRQSLGQGPEFLIYFQGTGAADDSGLPNDRFFAVRPEGSVSTLKIQRTERGDSAVYLCASSLLQGVTGELFFGEGSRLTVL.

This clone was detected only once. The chain's CDR3 is CASRLAGVLEYF. The CDR3 nucleotides read TGTGCCAGCAGACTAGCGGGAGTTTTAGAGTACTTC. The rearrangement joins TRBV6-5 to TRBJ2-7; TRBD2 matches at 11 bases. V dropped 6 bases and J dropped 11; count of bases not matched to a gene: 6. CDR1 is MNHEY and CDR2 is SVGAGI in the germline V gene. The length of the CDR3 is 12 residues.

The chain combines TRBV9 with TRBJ2-7, with D unclear. The V end was cut by 0 bases, the J end by 4 bases, with 11 bases between. The CDR3 extends over 14 amino acids. CDR1 and CDR2 (germline): SGDLS, YYNGEE. CDR3: CASSVGGLEYEQYF. The CDR3 DNA follows: TGTGCCAGCAGCGTAGGCGGATTAGAATACGAGCAGTACTTC. The full variable domain, rest sourced from reference TRBV9 and TRBJ2-7, is DSGVTQTPKHLITATGQRVTLRCSPRSGDLSVYWYQQSLDQGLQFLIQYYNGEERAKGNILERFSAQQFPDLHSELNLSSLELGDSALYFCASSVGGLEYEQYFGPGTRLTVT.

This sequence joins TRBV29-1 and TRBJ2-1; TRBD2 agrees at 7 bases. The V segment lost 4 bases and the J segment 7 bases; nucleotides outside the gene matches: 7. Germline loops: CDR1 SQVTM, CDR2 ANQGSEA. The CDR3 has 13 residues. The CDR3 protein is CSVGEGTGNEQFF. For the CDR3, the DNA is TGCAGCGTTGGGGAGGGAACGGGGAATGAGCAGTTCTTC.

The gene calls are TRBV6-5 and TRBJ1-2; 8 bases map to TRBD1. Trimming took 2 bases from V and 8 from J; bases not matched to a gene: 4. CDR3 length equals 13 residues. Germline V CDR1 and CDR2: MNHEY, SVGAGI. CDR3 protein: CASSYDRGGGYTF. The CDR3 DNA sequence: TGTGCCAGCAGTTACGACAGGGGTGGAGGCTACACCTTC.

This clone was counted only a few times. V gene TRBV4-2 combines with J gene TRBJ2-1; TRBD2 matches at 10 bases. The CDR3 runs 15 residues. Per germline, CDR1 LGHNA and CDR2 YNFKEQ. J lost 5 bases, V lost 7 bases, and 8 bases had no gene match. In DNA, the CDR3 is TGTGCCAGCACCCTCGGGCTAGCGGGAGACAATGAGCAGTTCTTC. Amino acids: CASTLGLAGDNEQFF.

A remark on this clone: The DNA is left out, because the CDR3 cannot be placed on it with certainty; the CDR3 is given as TCRdb lists it. The rearrangement uses TRBV28 and TRBJ2-5; TRBD2 is the table's D call, not checked against the DNA. Germline loops: CDR1 MDHEN, CDR2 SYDVKM. A total of 15 residues make up the CDR3, ends included. CDR3 protein: CASSSSGVGQETQYF.

The count of this clone is one. This rearrangement joins TRBV5-1 to TRBJ1-2; D not resolved. Germline CDR1 SGHRS, CDR2 YFSETQ. CDR3 length: 14 residues. Trimming removed 1 base at V and 2 bases at J, with 9 bases between. CDR3 protein: CASSLIRGNYGYTF. In DNA form, the CDR3 reads TGCGCCAGCAGCTTGATCAGAGGGAACTATGGCTACACCTTC. The full variable domain, in which reference TRBV5-1 and TRBJ1-2 provide the parts outside the CDR3, is KAGVTQTPRYLIKTRGQQVTLSCSPISGHRSVSWYQQTPGQGLQFLFEYFSETQRNKGNFPGRFSGRQFSNSRSEMNVSTLELGDSALYLCASSLIRGNYGYTFGSGTRLTVV.

The chain uses TRBV27 and TRBJ2-7; perhaps TRBD2 as D (5 bases). From germline, CDR1 is MNHEY and CDR2 SMNVEV (reference sequence). The V gene lost 6 bases and the J gene lost 0 bases, with 12 bases spanning the gap. The CDR3 has 14 amino acids. This chain's CDR3 is CASSSGLNSYEQYF. The DNA for the CDR3 is TGTGCCAGCAGCTCAGGACTGAACTCCTACGAGCAGTACTTC.

The DNA for the CDR3 is TGCGCCAGCAGCCTTGACTGGACTGCCCAGTACTTC. Encoded protein: CASSLDWTAQYF. The J gene is TRBJ2-5, the V gene TRBV4-1; maybe TRBD2 (5 bases). Germline CDR1 is MGHRA and CDR2 is YSYEKL. V lost 4 bases to trimming and J lost 9 bases, with 12 bases between them. The length of the CDR3 is 12 residues.

This clone was observed once. The chain carries TRBV7-6 and TRBJ2-7; tentatively, D is TRBD1 (5 bases). Germline assignment: CDR1 SGHVS and CDR2 FNYEAQ. This CDR3 spans 13 amino acids. With 4 bases removed from V and 3 bases from J, the gap between germline ends came to 10 bases. The CDR3 region is CASSWSGFYEQYF. The DNA for the CDR3 is TGTGCCAGCAGCTGGTCAGGGTTCTACGAGCAGTACTTC.

The chain joins TRBV2 to TRBJ1-6; 11 nucleotides align to TRBD1. Unmatched junction bases numbered 8, after V lost 7 bases and J lost 9 bases. Germline assignment: CDR1 SNHLY and CDR2 FYNNEI. The CDR3 runs to 15 residues. The CDR3 loop reads CASTTAGTGGSPLHF. CDR3 bases: TGTGCCAGCACCACCGCCGGGACAGGGGGTTCACCCCTCCACTTT.

The rearrangement joins TRBV5-1 to TRBJ1-3, with 9 positions matching TRBD1. The CDR3 consists of 15 residues. Germline CDR1 and CDR2: SGHRS and YFSETQ. The V gene end was trimmed by 3 bases and the J gene end by 4 bases; junction bases not matched to a gene: 5. DNA for the CDR3: TGCGCCAGCAGCTCGACAGGGGGATACGGAAACACCATATATTTT. Amino acid sequence: CASSSTGGYGNTIYF.

This chain connects TRBV4-2 to TRBJ2-7, with a weak D call TRBD1 (9 bases). Germline loops: CDR1 LGHNA, CDR2 YNFKEQ. With 0 bases removed from V and 7 bases from J, the gap between germline ends came to 22 bases. The CDR3 is 17 amino acids. CDR3: CASSQDLSGTGTREQYF. The CDR3 DNA is TGTGCCAGCAGCCAAGATCTATCCGGGACAGGGACTAGGGAGCAGTACTTC.

The genes are TRBV19 and TRBJ2-1; no definite D call. This CDR3 is 17 amino acids long. Germline lookup yields CDR1 LNHDA and CDR2 SQIVND (reference sequence). The V and J ends lost 5 bases and 0 bases respectively, with 17 bases between them. The CDR3, as DNA: TGTGCCAGTAGTGCTCGTCCCGACCACAGCTCCTACAATGAGCAGTTCTTC. It translates to CASSARPDHSSYNEQFF.

The chain employs TRBV5-1 and TRBJ2-5; tentatively, D is TRBD1 (5 bases). CDR3 length: 13 residues. Trimming removed 6 bases at V and 2 bases at J, with 11 bases between. Germline CDR1 SGHRS, CDR2 YFSETQ. In DNA, the CDR3 is TGCGCCAGCACGAGTGACAGTCAAGAGACCCAGTACTTC. Its translation: CASTSDSQETQYF.

The chain is built from TRBV10-2 and TRBJ1-1, with D possibly being TRBD1 (6 bases). The CDR3 totals 15 residues. Germline V lookup: CDR1 WSHSY, CDR2 SAAADI. The V and J ends lost 2 bases and 3 bases respectively, with 13 bases between them. CDR3 sequence (DNA): TGCGCCAGCAGTGAGACCAGGGGTAGGGACACTGAAGCTTTCTTT. Translation: CASSETRGRDTEAFF.

This clone was observed a few times. The chain employs TRBV9 and TRBJ1-6, with 9 nucleotides matching TRBD1. Germline trimming cut 0 bases from V and 7 bases from J; bases unmatched to any gene: 2. The germline CDR1 and CDR2 sequences are SGDLS and YYNGEE. The CDR3 is made up of 15 amino acids. The DNA for the CDR3 is TGTGCCAGCAGCGTAGCTGACAGGGGGAATTCACCCCTCCACTTT. Translating it yields CASSVADRGNSPLHF. Variable domain in full (rest from reference TRBV9 and TRBJ1-6): DSGVTQTPKHLITATGQRVTLRCSPRSGDLSVYWYQQSLDQGLQFLIQYYNGEERAKGNILERFSAQQFPDLHSELNLSSLELGDSALYFCASSVADRGNSPLHFGNGTRLTVT.

This clone occurred a few times. V usage is TRBV5-6 and J usage is TRBJ1-1; 7 bases fit TRBD1. The CDR3 contains 17 residues. Germline V gene lookup returns CDR1 SGHDT and CDR2 YYEEEE. V shed 0 bases and J 5 bases; nucleotides not matched to a gene: 13. CDR3 sequence reads: CASSLGPVGRGRTEAFF. The CDR3 DNA reads TGTGCCAGCAGCTTGGGCCCCGTCGGTAGGGGGCGAACTGAAGCTTTCTTT.